This T cell receptor beta chain was sequenced in a study of cytomegalovirus exposure and HLA in healthy donors. The wider study: The platform used for the 100 to 150 validation repertoires matched that of the roughly 700 first-cohort repertoires, a later analysis reported. Whole-study results and caveats: Cytomegalovirus status was reportedly diagnosed by the classifier with high sensitivity and specificity. TCR sequences were mostly rare, though some public TCRs occurred in many donors.

As to this clone: What it binds is unknown.

The data were produced by immunoSEQ multiplex PCR, yet TCRdb's version contains in-frame clones alone and is incomplete. The sample consists of 130,000 or so clones, roughly 91% of them appearing once. The CDR3 extends over 13 amino acids. The V gene's germline CDR1 is MDHEN and CDR2 SYDVKM. Trimming shortened V by 2 bases and J by 3 bases, and 5 bases separated the two germline ends. The donors were part of the approximately 130-subject validation cohort, which stood apart from the roughly 640-subject first cohort. The clonotype comes from a man aged 25 to 45 in good health and CMV-seronegative. Source material: PBMCs. The V and J genes are TRBV28 and TRBJ1-5; D gene uncertain. The DNA of the CDR3 is TGTGCCAGCAGTTTACGTCCCAATCAGCCCCAGCATTTT. This codes for CASSLRPNQPQHF.